These 29 T cell receptor beta chains came from one sample sequenced in a study of post-analysis software for immune sequencing data. General study points: About 5 TRBV segments (TRBV5-6, TRBV5-1 and TRBV20-1 among them) occurred more frequently in patients than in controls.

These receptors are not linked to any known antigen. The TCR beta cDNA libraries contained unique molecular identifiers. TCRdb re-derived calls from the PCR reads in MiXCR, one entry per CDR3 protein. The data show almost 700,000 distinct CDR3 sequences, around 64% seen once. Material for sequencing was blood. These receptors originate from a girl aged 2 to 9 with multiple sclerosis.

Only a few counts were recorded for this clonotype. This sequence joins TRBV13 and TRBJ2-1; 8 bases are shared with TRBD2. The CDR3 is 15 residues long. The trim removed 8 bases at V and 1 base at J, leaving 7 bases unmatched. The germline gives CDR1 PRHDT, CDR2 FYEKMQ (reference sequence). The CDR3 bases are TGTGCCAGCTCCAGCGGGAGTAGATCCTACAATGAGCAGTTCTTC. It encodes CASSSGSRSYNEQFF.

V usage is TRBV6-2 or TRBV6-3 and J usage is TRBJ2-2; weak D call: TRBD1 (6 bases). V lost 7 bases and J lost 0, with 21 bases in between. The length of the CDR3 is 18 residues. The germline V gene has CDR1 MNHEY and CDR2 SVGEGT. In DNA, the CDR3 is TGTGCCAGCACCCTTGTAAGGGGGAGCGGCACGAACACCGGGGAGCTGTTTTTT. Protein product: CASTLVRGSGTNTGELFF.

This chain uses TRBV5-5 with TRBJ2-7; D tentatively reads TRBD1 or TRBD2 (5 bases each). Trimming removed 5 bases from V and 2 bases from J, with 17 bases in between. The CDR3 is 15 residues long. Germline CDR1 SGHKS, CDR2 YYEKEE (reference sequence). The DNA for the CDR3 is TGTGCCAGCAGTGGGGCGGGTAGAGGAACCTACGAGCAGTACTTC. It translates to CASSGAGRGTYEQYF.

This clonotype came up a few times. V and J are TRBV6-6 and TRBJ2-3, with TRBD2 as a possible D gene (6 bases). CDR1 is MNHNY and CDR2 is SVGAGI in the germline V gene (reference sequence). Trimming removed 5 bases at V and 6 bases at J, with 6 bases between. The CDR3 contains 11 residues. The chain's CDR3 is CASSGRDTQYF. The CDR3 nucleotides read TGTGCCAGCAGTGGGAGGGATACGCAGTATTTT.

CDR3 nucleotide sequence: TGTGCCAGCAGCCGTGGGACAGCAACTAATGAAAAACTGTTTTTT. Protein: CASSRGTATNEKLFF. This rearrangement joins TRBV16 to TRBJ1-4, with 7 bases fitting TRBD1. Germline trimming cut 4 bases from V and 0 bases from J; bases unmatched to any gene: 2. CDR3 length equals 15 residues. Germline loops: CDR1 KGHSY, CDR2 FQNENV.

The chain combines TRBV6-2 or TRBV6-3 with TRBJ2-3; 8 nucleotides match TRBD2. CDR3 length: 18 amino acids. With 6 bases clipped from V and 1 base from J, the junction kept 15 bases outside the gene matches. Germline lookup yields CDR1 MNHEY and CDR2 SVGEGT. The CDR3 region has the DNA TGTGCCAGCAGACGTTCCGAGGGCGGGAGGATTCGCACAGATACGCAGTATTTT. This gives the protein CASRRSEGGRIRTDTQYF.

A few counts support this clonotype. The chain carries TRBV29-1 and TRBJ2-7; 9 nucleotides agree with TRBD2. Trimming cost V 4 bases and J 5 bases; bases outside gene matches: 6. The CDR3 covers 13 residues. CDR1 and CDR2 (germline): SQVTM, ANQGSEA. The CDR3 here is CSVVAGGPNEQYF. The CDR3 bases are TGCAGCGTTGTGGCGGGAGGGCCAAACGAGCAGTACTTC.

The chain has TRBV20-1 and TRBJ2-1, with 12 bases that match TRBD2. The length of the CDR3 is 14 residues. Germline CDR1 reads DFQATT; CDR2 reads SNEGSKA (reference sequence). Losses at the gene ends were 6 bases for V and 6 bases for J; bases not matched to a gene: 6. The CDR3 DNA sequence: TGCAGTGCGTCCCTAGCGGGAGGGTTCAATGAGCAGTTCTTC. Translated, it gives CSASLAGGFNEQFF.

This chain joins TRBV10-3 and TRBJ1-2; 9 nucleotides align to TRBD1. V was clipped by 5 bases and J by 2 bases; unmatched bases: 3. Germline V gene sequence: CDR1 ENHRY, CDR2 SYGVKD. The length of the CDR3 is 14 residues. CDR3 sequence: CAISPGTGNYGYTF. The CDR3 DNA sequence: TGTGCCATCAGTCCCGGGACAGGGAACTATGGCTACACCTTC.

The chain joins TRBV7-8 to TRBJ2-5; 11 bases fit TRBD2. CDR1 and CDR2 (germline): SGHVS, FQNEAQ. V dropped 2 bases and J dropped 2; count of bases not matched to a gene: 7. The CDR3 is 17 residues long. The CDR3 DNA follows: TGTGCCAGCAGCTTACCACTAGCGGGGGATCGACAAGAGACCCAGTACTTC. Its protein product is CASSLPLAGDRQETQYF. The entire variable domain, with the rest obtained from reference TRBV7-8 and TRBJ2-5, is as follows: GAGVSQSPRYKVAKRGQDVALRCDPISGHVSLFWYQQALGQGPEFLTYFQNEAQLDKSGLPSDRFFAERPEGSVSTLKIQRTQQEDSAVYLCASSLPLAGDRQETQYFGPGTRLLVL.

The chain links TRBV20-1 to TRBJ2-5; D possibly matches TRBD1 or TRBD2 (5 bases each). CDR1 is DFQATT and CDR2 is SNEGSKA in the germline V gene (reference sequence). V was shortened by 6 bases and J by 1 base, with 9 bases between the two germline ends. The CDR3 runs 12 residues. The CDR3 is CSAQGTQETQYF. DNA for the CDR3: TGCAGTGCCCAAGGGACCCAAGAGACCCAGTACTTC.

This clonotype has only a few counts. The chain joins TRBV29-1 to TRBJ2-5; the match to TRBD1 covers 7 bases. This CDR3 spans 13 amino acids. Germline values: CDR1 SQVTM, CDR2 ANQGSEA. The ends lost 6 bases at V and 1 base at J; junction bases unmatched: 5. As DNA, the CDR3 is TGCAGCGTCGCGACAGGGCCCCAAGAGACCCAGTACTTC. Translated: CSVATGPQETQYF.

The J gene is TRBJ1-1, the V gene TRBV7-2; tentatively, D is TRBD1 (5 bases). Germline V CDR1 and CDR2: SGHTA, FQGNSA. The CDR3 contains 15 residues. Between the trimmed V and J ends, which lost 5 bases and 1 base, there was a span of 14 bases. The CDR3 nucleotides read TGTGCCAGCAGCCCGGGGGGGATCGGGAACACTGAAGCTTTCTTT. Residues: CASSPGGIGNTEAFF.

This clonotype was seen just once. The rearrangement links TRBV9 to TRBJ2-7; 7 nucleotides line up with TRBD1. This CDR3 region has 14 residues. Germline V CDR1 and CDR2: SGDLS, YYNGEE. After removal of 4 bases from V and 3 bases from J, the junction contained 7 bases not matched to a gene. CDR3 in DNA: TGTGCCAGCAGCCTAGACAGGGTAGACTACGAGCAGTACTTC. This codes for CASSLDRVDYEQYF.

With respect to this clonotype: The junction differs from germline at one of its ends, possibly a read error. V and J are TRBV10-3 and TRBJ2-1, with 7 nucleotides matching TRBD2. Germline V gives CDR1 ENHRY, CDR2 SYGVKD. The CDR3 spans 13 residues. CDR3 amino acids: CATRSGANNEQFF. The DNA for the CDR3 is TGTGCCACCCGCAGCGGGGCCAACAACGAGCAGTTCTTC.

The chain uses TRBV2 and TRBJ2-3, with unresolved D. V was clipped by 10 bases and J by 5 bases, with 19 bases between them. The length of the CDR3 is 14 residues. Germline loops: CDR1 SNHLY, CDR2 FYNNEI. The CDR3 DNA reads TGTGCCATCGTTCCACGGTCCCGGAGAGATACGCAGTATTTT. Translated: CAIVPRSRRDTQYF.

The CDR3 coding sequence is TGCAGCGTTGACCTGGGGACATACAATGAGCAGTACTTC. Residues: CSVDLGTYNEQYF. The V gene is TRBV29-1, the J gene TRBJ2-1; D may be TRBD1 (6 bases). The end of the DNA aligns better with TRBJ2-7, so the J call may be wrong. In germline, CDR1 is SQVTM, CDR2 ANQGSEA. The CDR3 totals 13 residues.

The V call is TRBV7-8, the J call TRBJ2-7; TRBD2 agrees at 9 bases. The germline CDR1 and CDR2 sequences are SGHVS and FQNEAQ. V shed 2 bases, J shed 6 bases, and the junction held 8 bases outside the gene matches. The CDR3 sequence is 15 residues long. CDR3 residues: CASSLNSGRRGEQYF. The CDR3 coding sequence is TGTGCCAGCAGCTTAAATAGCGGGAGACGGGGCGAGCAGTACTTC.

This clonotype was picked up a small number of times. This chain connects TRBV10-3 to TRBJ2-7; D tentatively fits TRBD1 or TRBD2 (5 bases each). The DNA end is more similar to TRBJ2-5, so the J call may be wrong. Germline CDR1 reads ENHRY; CDR2 reads SYGVKD. The CDR3 loop spans 14 amino acids. The CDR3 loop is CAISGGTAGATQYF. In DNA form, the CDR3 reads TGTGCCATCAGTGGGGGGACCGCCGGGGCGACCCAGTACTTC.

V and J are TRBV7-3 and TRBJ2-3; D remains unclear. This CDR3 has 15 residues. The germline CDR1 and CDR2 sequences are SGHTA and FQGTGA. Trimming took 1 base from V and 1 from J, leaving 9 bases between them. The CDR3 nucleotides read TGTGCCAGCAGCTTAAAGGGTTCTCGCACAGATACGCAGTATTTT. Amino acid sequence: CASSLKGSRTDTQYF.

Comment on this clonotype: A much larger clone lies a single base off, so this may be a read error. V is TRBV20-1 and J is TRBJ2-7; D is possibly TRBD2 (5 bases). This CDR3 comprises 14 residues. Between the trimmed V and J ends, which lost 3 bases and 2 bases, there was a span of 14 bases. Looked up from germline, CDR1 is DFQATT and CDR2 is SNEGSKA (reference sequence). The CDR3 protein is CSASPAAEPYEQYF. The CDR3 DNA follows: TGCAGTGCTAGCCCAGCGGCCGAACCCTACGAGCAGTACTTC.

The chain couples TRBV20-1 to TRBJ1-1; tentative D call: TRBD1 (5 bases). The CDR3 spans 12 residues. V gave up 5 bases and J gave up 4 bases, with 11 bases separating them. Germline-derived CDR1 and CDR2 are DFQATT and SNEGSKA (reference sequence). The CDR3 nucleotides read TGCAGTGCTGCAGGGAGGGTCACTGAAGCTTTCTTT. Encoded protein: CSAAGRVTEAFF.

This clonotype was detected once. This chain connects TRBV5-1 to TRBJ2-7; D unclear. This CDR3 spans 15 amino acids. The V gene lost 0 bases and the J gene lost 0 bases, with 10 bases spanning the gap. Germline CDR1 reads SGHRS; CDR2 reads YFSETQ. In nucleotides, the CDR3 is TGCGCCAGCAGCTTGGGGCAGGCGGACTCCTACGAGCAGTACTTC. Residues: CASSLGQADSYEQYF.

Here the CDR3 DNA reads TGTGCCAGCAGTCCTGGACTAGCGAGAGAGACCCAGTACTTC. Encoded protein: CASSPGLARETQYF. This sequence joins TRBV6-5 and TRBJ2-5; 9 positions agree with TRBD2. Germline CDR1 and CDR2: MNHEY and SVGAGI. With V trimmed by 5 bases and J by 4 bases, 5 bases remained unmatched. The CDR3 has 14 residues.

The genes are TRBV2 and TRBJ2-3; maybe TRBD2 (7 bases). Germline V lookup: CDR1 SNHLY, CDR2 FYNNEI. The ends were cut back, 5 bases at V and 0 bases at J, with 24 bases in the middle. CDR3 size: 19 residues. The CDR3 nucleotides are TGTGCCAGCAGTTCCATAATGGGGCGGGGGCCGACTAGCACAGATACGCAGTATTTT. Amino acids: CASSSIMGRGPTSTDTQYF.

The genes are TRBV11-2 and TRBJ2-3, with D unresolved. Trimming took 5 bases from V and 6 from J, leaving 12 bases between them. Germline assignment: CDR1 SGHAT and CDR2 FQNNGV. The CDR3 runs 13 residues. For the CDR3, the DNA is TGTGCCAGCAGCCGTAAGACTGCGGATACGCAGTATTTT. Its translation is CASSRKTADTQYF.

Only a few counts were recorded for this clonotype. DNA of the CDR3: TGCAGCGTTGAACTAAACGGACAGGGCTACGAGCAGTACTTC. Its protein is CSVELNGQGYEQYF. The chain uses TRBV29-1 and TRBJ2-7; 8 nucleotides align to TRBD1. The CDR3 length is 14 residues. V lost 2 bases and J lost 3; bases outside the gene matches: 6. Germline V gives CDR1 SQVTM, CDR2 ANQGSEA.

This clonotype was found many times. The chain recombines TRBV20-1 with TRBJ2-6; no clear D gene. This CDR3 has 18 residues. Deletions cut 2 bases from V and 0 bases from J, with 17 bases between. The germline V gene encodes CDR1 DFQATT and CDR2 SNEGSKA (reference sequence). The CDR3 region is CSARNRAHAFSGANVLTF. In DNA form, the CDR3 reads TGCAGTGCTAGAAATCGGGCACACGCCTTCTCTGGGGCCAACGTCCTGACTTTC.

There are a few counts of this clonotype. CDR3 protein: CSVRTGISYNEQFF. The CDR3 nucleotides read TGCAGCGTTCGGACAGGGATCAGCTACAATGAGCAGTTCTTC. The rearrangement joins TRBV29-1 to TRBJ2-1, with 8 positions matching TRBD1. The CDR3 runs 14 residues. V dropped 5 bases and J dropped 3; count of bases not matched to a gene: 6. The germline V gene has CDR1 SQVTM and CDR2 ANQGSEA.